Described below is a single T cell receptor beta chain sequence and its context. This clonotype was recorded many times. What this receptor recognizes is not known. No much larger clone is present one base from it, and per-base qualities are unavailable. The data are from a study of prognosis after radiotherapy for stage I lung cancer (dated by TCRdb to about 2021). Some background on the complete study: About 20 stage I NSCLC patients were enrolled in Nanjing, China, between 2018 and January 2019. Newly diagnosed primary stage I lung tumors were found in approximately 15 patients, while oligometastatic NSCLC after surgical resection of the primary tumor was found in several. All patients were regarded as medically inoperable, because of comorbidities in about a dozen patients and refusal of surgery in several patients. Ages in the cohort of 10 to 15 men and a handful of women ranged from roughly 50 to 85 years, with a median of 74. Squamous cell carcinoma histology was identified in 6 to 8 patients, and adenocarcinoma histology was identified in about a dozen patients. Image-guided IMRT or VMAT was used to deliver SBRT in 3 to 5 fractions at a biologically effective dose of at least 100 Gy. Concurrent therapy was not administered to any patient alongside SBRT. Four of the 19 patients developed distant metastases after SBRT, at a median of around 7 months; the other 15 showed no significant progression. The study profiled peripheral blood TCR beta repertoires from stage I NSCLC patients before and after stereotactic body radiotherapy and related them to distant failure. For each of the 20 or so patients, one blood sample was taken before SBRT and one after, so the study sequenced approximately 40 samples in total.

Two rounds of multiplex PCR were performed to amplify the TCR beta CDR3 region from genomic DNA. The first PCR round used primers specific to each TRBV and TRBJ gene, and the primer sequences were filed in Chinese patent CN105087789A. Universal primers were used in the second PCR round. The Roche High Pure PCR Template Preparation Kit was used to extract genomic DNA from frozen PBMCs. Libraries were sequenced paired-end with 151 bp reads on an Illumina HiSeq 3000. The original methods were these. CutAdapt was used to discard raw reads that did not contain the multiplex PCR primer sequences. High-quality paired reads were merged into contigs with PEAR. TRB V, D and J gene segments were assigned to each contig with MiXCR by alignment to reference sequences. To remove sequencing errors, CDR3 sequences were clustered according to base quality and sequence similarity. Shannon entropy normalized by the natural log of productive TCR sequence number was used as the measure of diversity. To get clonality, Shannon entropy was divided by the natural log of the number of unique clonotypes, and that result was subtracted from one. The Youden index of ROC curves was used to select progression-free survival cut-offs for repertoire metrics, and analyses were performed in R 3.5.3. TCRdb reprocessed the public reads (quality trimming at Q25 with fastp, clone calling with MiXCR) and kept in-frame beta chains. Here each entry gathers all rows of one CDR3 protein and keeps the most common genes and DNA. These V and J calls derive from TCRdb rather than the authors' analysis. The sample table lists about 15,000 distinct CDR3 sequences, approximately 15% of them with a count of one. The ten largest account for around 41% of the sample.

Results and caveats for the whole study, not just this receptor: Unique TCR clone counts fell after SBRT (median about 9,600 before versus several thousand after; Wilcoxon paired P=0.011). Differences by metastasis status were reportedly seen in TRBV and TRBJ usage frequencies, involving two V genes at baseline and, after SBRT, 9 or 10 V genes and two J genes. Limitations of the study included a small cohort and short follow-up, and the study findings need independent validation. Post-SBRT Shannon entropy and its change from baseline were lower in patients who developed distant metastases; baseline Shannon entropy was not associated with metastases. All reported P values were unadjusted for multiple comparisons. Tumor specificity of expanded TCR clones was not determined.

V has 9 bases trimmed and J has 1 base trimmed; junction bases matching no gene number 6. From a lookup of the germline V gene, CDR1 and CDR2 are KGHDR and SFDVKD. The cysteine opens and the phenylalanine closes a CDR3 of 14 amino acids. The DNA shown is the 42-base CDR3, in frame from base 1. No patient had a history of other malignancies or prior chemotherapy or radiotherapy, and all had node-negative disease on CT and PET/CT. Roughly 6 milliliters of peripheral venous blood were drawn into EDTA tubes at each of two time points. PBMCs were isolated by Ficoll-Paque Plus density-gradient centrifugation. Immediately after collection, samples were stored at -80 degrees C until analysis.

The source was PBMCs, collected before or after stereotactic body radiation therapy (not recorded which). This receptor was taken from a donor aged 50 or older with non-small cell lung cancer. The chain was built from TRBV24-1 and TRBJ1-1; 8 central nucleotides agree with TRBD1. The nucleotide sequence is TGTGCCACCCTCACCGACAGGGGGAACACTGAAGCTTTCTTT. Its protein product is CATLTDRGNTEAFF.